One and the same sample provided the 20 T cell receptor beta chains below, sequenced in a study of T cells after yellow fever vaccination. TCRdb itself ran the 5' RACE reads through MiXCR, one entry per CDR3 protein. The sample lists roughly 120,000 distinct CDR3 sequences, roughly 7.9% occurring once. The source was CD4+ T cells sorted from PBMCs, collected approximately 47 days after the first yellow fever vaccination. The source of these receptors is a young man who received the YFV17D yellow fever vaccine.

This clonotype was observed many times. The chain combines TRBV7-2 with TRBJ2-7; no firm D call. Trimming took off 5 bases at V and 0 bases at J, with 17 bases between the two ends. Germline V gives CDR1 SGHTA, CDR2 FQGNSA. CDR3 length equals 16 residues. The CDR3 nucleotides are TGTGCCAGCAGCCGTGACCGATCGAAGGTCTCCTACGAGCAGTACTTC. Translating gives CASSRDRSKVSYEQYF.

V usage is TRBV12-3 or TRBV12-4 and J usage is TRBJ1-2, with 8 bases matching TRBD1. With V trimmed by 3 bases and J by 9 bases, 9 bases remained unmatched. This CDR3 comprises 14 residues. In DNA form, the CDR3 reads TGTGCCAGCAGTTTTAGCGGGACAGGTCTGAGCTACACCTTC. It translates to CASSFSGTGLSYTF.

This clonotype was detected many times. The CDR3 is CASSLGLGARNYEQYF. The CDR3 DNA reads as TGTGCCAGCAGTTTAGGTCTGGGGGCGCGTAATTACGAGCAGTACTTC. This chain uses TRBV28 with TRBJ2-7; maybe TRBD1 (6 bases). This CDR3 comprises 16 residues. Per the germline V gene, CDR1 is MDHEN and CDR2 is SYDVKM. V gave up 2 bases and J gave up 4 bases, with 18 bases separating them. The complete variable domain, with remaining parts taken from reference TRBV28 and TRBJ2-7, reads DVKVTQSSRYLVKRTGEKVFLECVQDMDHENMFWYRQDPGLGLRLIYFSYDVKMKEKGDIPEGYSVSREKKERFSLILESASTNQTSMYLCASSLGLGARNYEQYFGPGTRLTVT.

On this clonotype itself: Since a much larger clone is just one base distant, this may be a read error. V is TRBV7-2 and J is TRBJ2-3, with a tentative D call TRBD2 (6 bases). CDR1 is SGHTA, CDR2 FQGNSA, per germline. CDR3 length equals 18 residues. With 0 bases removed from V and 2 bases from J, the gap between germline ends came to 18 bases. CDR3 protein: CASSLAGTGGVSTDTQYF. DNA for the CDR3: TGTGCCAGCAGCTTAGCCGGCACTGGCGGGGTTTCCACAGATACGCAGTATTTT.

In its sample, this clonotype was seen many times. CDR3 nucleotide sequence: TGTGCCAGCAGTTCCCGCAGGACAGTTGAAGCTTTCTTT. Protein: CASSSRRTVEAFF. The V and J genes are TRBV12-3 or TRBV12-4 and TRBJ1-1; TRBD1 might be the D (6 bases). V was clipped by 4 bases and J by 7 bases, with 13 bases between them. The CDR3 has 13 amino acids.

This chain joins TRBV9 and TRBJ2-1, with 10 bases identical to TRBD2. Germline V gene lookup returns CDR1 SGDLS and CDR2 YYNGEE. The CDR3 covers 15 residues. The J segment lost 9 bases and the V segment lost 7 bases, leaving 13 bases of the junction unmatched. The CDR3 loop reads CASGNPAGGPGEQFF. The CDR3 bases are TGTGCCAGCGGCAACCCAGCGGGGGGGCCCGGTGAGCAGTTCTTC.

This clonotype appeared a few times. V is TRBV5-1 and J is TRBJ1-1; 9 positions agree with TRBD1. The ends lost 4 bases at V and 5 bases at J; junction bases unmatched: 15. This CDR3 comprises 17 residues. Germline CDR1 and CDR2: SGHRS and YFSETQ. CDR3 sequence reads: CASSRTFNRGLGTEAFF. For the CDR3, the DNA is TGCGCCAGCAGCAGGACCTTCAACAGGGGGCTTGGGACTGAAGCTTTCTTT.

The table lists this clonotype with many counts. The CDR3 region has the DNA TGTGCTAGTGGTTTGTTGACGATCCGCCGGGAGACCCAGTACTTC. Translated, it gives CASGLLTIRRETQYF. The chain uses TRBV12-5 and TRBJ2-5; D gene unclear. Trimming shortened V by 2 bases and J by 5 bases, and 15 bases separated the two germline ends. CDR3 length equals 15 residues. CDR1 and CDR2 from the germline V gene are LGHNT and FRNRAP.

This clonotype was observed many times. The genes are TRBV6-5 and TRBJ1-4, with 10 bases identical to TRBD1. This CDR3 is 14 amino acids long. Germline V lookup: CDR1 MNHEY, CDR2 SVGAGI. Losses at the gene ends were 6 bases for V and 8 bases for J; bases not matched to a gene: 6. The CDR3 is CASSRDRGGEKLFF. The CDR3 DNA is TGTGCCAGCAGCCGGGACAGGGGAGGAGAAAAACTGTTTTTT.

This clonotype was seen ten or more times. V gene TRBV29-1 combines with J gene TRBJ2-7, with TRBD2 matching over 8 bases. The V gene end was trimmed by 7 bases and the J gene end by 5 bases; junction bases not matched to a gene: 7. The CDR3 is 12 residues long. The germline V gene has CDR1 SQVTM and CDR2 ANQGSEA. The CDR3: CSASGGPHEQYF. For the CDR3, the DNA is TGCAGCGCCTCGGGGGGGCCCCACGAGCAGTACTTC.

This clonotype was found many times. CDR3 coding DNA: TGTGCCAGCAGCCTAACTTCGGACAGCTTATATGGCTACACCTTC. Translation gives CASSLTSDSLYGYTF. J is TRBJ1-2 and V is TRBV7-6; a weak D match, TRBD1 (6 bases). The CDR3 consists of 15 residues. V gave up 5 bases and J gave up 5 bases, with 18 bases separating them. CDR1 SGHVS and CDR2 FNYEAQ come from the germline V gene.

A few counts support this clonotype. The chain carries TRBV4-3 and TRBJ2-7, with TRBD1 identical over 10 bases. J lost 1 base, V lost 2 bases, and 5 bases had no gene match. Per germline, CDR1 LGHNA and CDR2 YSLEER. There are 16 residues in the CDR3. CDR3 sequence (DNA): TGCGCCAGCAGCCAAAACCCGGACAGGGGGTCCTACGAGCAGTACTTC. This codes for CASSQNPDRGSYEQYF.

This clonotype has ten or more counts. The rearrangement joins TRBV7-2 to TRBJ2-7; 13 bases match TRBD2. The length of the CDR3 is 15 residues. Per the germline V gene, CDR1 is SGHTA and CDR2 is FQGNSA. The trim removed 2 bases at V and 5 bases at J, leaving 3 bases unmatched. The CDR3 DNA follows: TGTGCCAGCAGCTTAAGACTAGCGGGGGGCCACGAGCAGTACGTC. Amino acid sequence: CASSLRLAGGHEQYV.

In its sample, this clonotype was seen many times. This chain uses TRBV5-1 with TRBJ2-5; the D call may be TRBD1 or TRBD2 (6 bases each). V gave up 3 bases and J gave up 3 bases, with 15 bases separating them. CDR3 size: 15 residues. Germline V CDR1 and CDR2: SGHRS, YFSETQ. CDR3 amino acids: CASSWNPGAKETQYF. The CDR3 coding sequence is TGCGCCAGCAGCTGGAACCCGGGGGCTAAAGAGACCCAGTACTTC.

As regards this clonotype: This clone may be a read error of a much larger clone one base away. The rearrangement links TRBV28 to TRBJ1-2; 10 bases are shared with TRBD1. The germline V gene has CDR1 MDHEN and CDR2 SYDVKM. The CDR3 contains 16 residues. The V gene end was trimmed by 2 bases and the J gene end by 3 bases; junction bases not matched to a gene: 6. This CDR3 is CASSLGTGATDYGYTF. CDR3 nucleotides: TGTGCCAGCAGTTTAGGGACAGGGGCAACTGACTATGGCTACACCTTC.

This clonotype was seen at least ten times. The chain couples TRBV20-1 to TRBJ2-3, with D possibly being TRBD2 (6 bases). Trimming removed 6 bases at V and 2 bases at J, with 12 bases between. The CDR3 covers 13 residues. The V gene's germline CDR1 is DFQATT and CDR2 SNEGSKA (reference sequence). In DNA, the CDR3 is TGCAGTGCAACCCGGGACTTCACAGATACGCAGTATTTT. Translation gives CSATRDFTDTQYF.

At least ten counts were recorded for this clonotype. The genes are TRBV7-2 and TRBJ2-7; 15 bases fit TRBD2. This CDR3 spans 16 amino acids. Germline V gene lookup returns CDR1 SGHTA and CDR2 FQGNSA. After removal of 5 bases from V and 4 bases from J, the junction contained 6 bases not matched to a gene. CDR3 residues: CASSARTSGGGYEQYF. The CDR3 region has the DNA TGTGCCAGCAGCGCAAGGACTAGCGGGGGGGGGTACGAGCAGTACTTC.

This clonotype occurred many times. V is TRBV7-9 and J is TRBJ1-1; no reliable D call. The CDR3 has 15 amino acids. Trimming removed 3 bases at V and 2 bases at J, with 13 bases between. Germline assignment: CDR1 SEHNR and CDR2 FQNEAQ (reference sequence). The CDR3 coding sequence is TGTGCCAGCAGCTTGGGTAAGAGCTTTAACACTGAAGCTTTCTTT. Amino acids: CASSLGKSFNTEAFF.

This clonotype has at least ten counts. V usage is TRBV20-1 and J usage is TRBJ2-5; the D gene is possibly TRBD1 (6 bases). The ends were cut back, 3 bases at V and 9 bases at J, with 20 bases in the middle. The CDR3 sequence is 14 residues long. The germline V gene has CDR1 DFQATT and CDR2 SNEGSKA (reference sequence). CDR3 nucleotide sequence: TGCAGTGCTAGGGACAGCGCAGGCCATCGGGCCCAGTACTTC. Amino acids: CSARDSAGHRAQYF.

In this sample, this clonotype turned up many times. The chain has TRBV7-3 and TRBJ2-4, with unresolved D. The germline CDR1 and CDR2 sequences are SGHTA and FQGTGA. V was pared by 5 bases and J by 7 bases, with 21 bases between. There are 16 residues in the CDR3. The CDR3 bases are TGTGCCAGCAGCCCGAACCCAGGCTTGGGTAATAACATTCAGTACTTC. Its translation is CASSPNPGLGNNIQYF.